One sample yielded the 17 T cell receptor beta chains listed below, sequenced in a study of blood T cell repertoires in COVID-19. TCRdb's copy holds only in-frame clones and misses some; the assay was immunoSEQ multiplex PCR. The top ten clones hold roughly 1.6% of a sample with hundreds of thousands of clones, 87% of them seen once. Sequenced sample: peripheral blood. The receptors shown here come from a woman aged 40 to 49 who had recovered from COVID-19.

The rearrangement links TRBV5-6 to TRBJ1-1; 7 bases are shared with TRBD1. Germline trimming cut 2 bases from V and 1 base from J; bases unmatched to any gene: 2. The CDR3 has 14 amino acids. Germline V gene sequence: CDR1 SGHDT, CDR2 YYEEEE. CDR3: CASSFGTENTEAFF. The DNA of the CDR3 is TGTGCCAGCAGCTTCGGGACAGAGAACACTGAAGCTTTCTTT.

Here the CDR3 DNA reads TGTGCCAGCAGACTTGGACAGGGTTCATTCTCCGAGCAGTACTTC. Translation: CASRLGQGSFSEQYF. This chain links TRBV27 with TRBJ2-7, with TRBD1 matching over 8 bases. The J segment lost 6 bases and the V segment lost 6 bases, leaving 13 bases of the junction unmatched. Looked up from germline, CDR1 is MNHEY and CDR2 is SMNVEV (reference sequence). This CDR3 spans 15 amino acids.

V gene TRBV2 combines with J gene TRBJ1-1; tentative D call: TRBD1 (5 bases). Germline V gene sequence: CDR1 SNHLY, CDR2 FYNNEI. V gave up 7 bases and J gave up 9 bases, with 18 bases separating them. This CDR3 comprises 13 residues. The CDR3 reads CASNGGLYEKAFF. The CDR3, as DNA: TGTGCCAGCAACGGGGGACTATACGAGAAAGCTTTCTTT. Drawing the rest from reference TRBV2 and TRBJ1-1, the complete variable domain is EPEVTQTPSHQVTQMGQEVILRCVPISNHLYFYWYRQILGQKVEFLVSFYNNEISEKSEIFDDQFSVERPDGSNFTLKIRSTKLEDSAMYFCASNGGLYEKAFFGQGTRLTVV.

This CDR3 is CASSVLRGRAGELFF. In DNA, the CDR3 is TGTGCCAGCAGCGTGCTCAGGGGGCGCGCCGGGGAGCTGTTTTTT. V gene TRBV9 combines with J gene TRBJ2-2, with 8 bases lining up with TRBD1. The CDR3 contains 15 residues. Unmatched junction bases numbered 6, after V lost 2 bases and J lost 6 bases. Germline V gene sequence: CDR1 SGDLS, CDR2 YYNGEE.

The chain carries TRBV5-1 and TRBJ1-1; 9 nucleotides line up with TRBD1. V shed 0 bases, J shed 4 bases, and the junction held 10 bases outside the gene matches. The CDR3 extends over 17 amino acids. Germline CDR1 reads SGHRS; CDR2 reads YFSETQ. The CDR3 sequence is CASSLAGGDRAGTEAFF. CDR3 bases: TGCGCCAGCAGCTTGGCGGGCGGGGACAGGGCGGGCACTGAAGCTTTCTTT.

The rearrangement joins TRBV30 to TRBJ2-1; TRBD2 agrees at 13 bases. This CDR3 is built from 22 residues. Germline CDR1 reads GTSNPN; CDR2 reads SVGIG (reference sequence). V was clipped by 1 base and J by 0 bases; unmatched bases: 18. The CDR3 reads CAWSAHGLTTSGGALSYNEQFF. CDR3 nucleotides: TGTGCCTGGAGTGCCCACGGCCTGACTACTAGCGGGGGGGCGCTCTCCTACAATGAGCAGTTCTTC.

The chain joins TRBV6-1 to TRBJ2-7; D may be TRBD2 (5 bases). CDR3 length equals 14 residues. Trimming shortened V by 1 base and J by 1 base, and 8 bases separated the two germline ends. The germline V gene encodes CDR1 MNHNS and CDR2 SASEGT. In nucleotides, the CDR3 is TGTGCCAGCAGTGAAGGGCGGGCTTCCTACGAGCAGTACTTC. Residues: CASSEGRASYEQYF.

The chain links TRBV12-5 to TRBJ2-2; a weak D match, TRBD1 (5 bases). CDR3 length: 15 residues. CDR1 and CDR2 (germline): LGHNT, FRNRAP. V was shortened by 3 bases and J by 1 base, with 9 bases between the two germline ends. The CDR3 DNA follows: TGTGCTAGTGGTTTCGAGACAGAGAACACCGGGGAGCTGTTTTTT. This translates into CASGFETENTGELFF.

This chain links TRBV11-2 with TRBJ1-3, with a tentative D call TRBD1 (5 bases). Germline V lookup: CDR1 SGHAT, CDR2 FQNNGV. V was clipped by 4 bases and J by 1 base, with 17 bases between them. CDR3 length: 17 amino acids. CDR3 sequence reads: CASSWSTGGGSGNTIYF. In DNA, the CDR3 is TGTGCCAGCAGCTGGAGCACCGGGGGGGGATCTGGAAACACCATATATTTT.

The V call is TRBV6-2 or TRBV6-3, the J call TRBJ1-1, with D possibly matching TRBD1 (5 bases). Germline CDR1 reads MNHEY; CDR2 reads SVGEGT. V gave up 7 bases and J gave up 6 bases, with 18 bases separating them. The length of the CDR3 is 14 residues. Here the CDR3 reads CASTPWGGSAEAFF. In DNA form, the CDR3 reads TGTGCCAGCACCCCCTGGGGGGGATCGGCTGAAGCTTTCTTT.

This chain links TRBV6-2 or TRBV6-3 with TRBJ1-1; 11 bases are shared with TRBD1. J was trimmed by 9 bases and V by 5 bases; bases with no gene match: 14. Germline loops: CDR1 MNHEY, CDR2 SVGEGT. CDR3 length: 16 residues. In nucleotides, the CDR3 is TGTGCCAGCAGTACGAGGACAGGGGGCGGTATCTTACAAGCTTTCTTT. This sequence encodes CASSTRTGGGILQAFF.

V is TRBV25-1 and J is TRBJ1-3; possible D gene TRBD1, 6 bases. Germline CDR1 reads MGHDK; CDR2 reads SYGVNS. The CDR3 loop spans 13 amino acids. The V end lost 6 bases, the J end lost 1 base, and 7 bases lay between the germline ends. The CDR3 loop reads CASRQGSGNTIYF. The CDR3 DNA reads TGTGCCAGCAGGCAGGGGTCTGGAAACACCATATATTTT.

V is TRBV13 and J is TRBJ1-3; D not certain. The CDR3 runs 15 residues. Trimming stripped 5 bases from V and 4 bases from J, with 15 bases between. Germline V CDR1 and CDR2: PRHDT, FYEKMQ (reference sequence). CDR3 region: CASSLLINEGNTIYF. The CDR3 DNA reads as TGTGCCAGCAGCCTTCTAATAAATGAGGGAAACACCATATATTTT.

This chain joins TRBV4-1 and TRBJ1-5, with 7 nucleotides matching TRBD1. CDR3 length: 19 residues. Germline CDR1 MGHRA, CDR2 YSYEKL. V was clipped by 1 base and J by 3 bases; unmatched bases: 15. CDR3 DNA: TGCGCCAGCAGCCAAGTAGCCCCAGAAAGACAGGGAAACAATCAGCCCCAGCATTTT. The encoded protein is CASSQVAPERQGNNQPQHF.

This clone was counted only a few times. This chain connects TRBV18 to TRBJ2-7, with 9 bases lining up with TRBD1. From germline, CDR1 is KGHSH and CDR2 LQKENI. This CDR3 spans 13 amino acids. V lost 5 bases and J lost 6; bases outside the gene matches: 5. This chain's CDR3 is CASSSGTGREQYF. CDR3 coding DNA: TGTGCCAGCTCATCCGGGACAGGGCGCGAGCAGTACTTC.

This chain uses TRBV7-2 with TRBJ1-1, with 7 bases identical to TRBD1. The CDR3 consists of 14 residues. With V trimmed by 4 bases and J by 3 bases, 5 bases remained unmatched. CDR1 is SGHTA, CDR2 FQGNSA, per germline. CDR3 DNA sequence: TGTGCCAGCAGCTCCTGGACAGGTTACACTGAAGCTTTCTTT. Translated, it gives CASSSWTGYTEAFF.

The chain carries TRBV19 and TRBJ1-5; D perhaps matches TRBD1 (6 bases). The V gene lost 4 bases and the J gene lost 0 bases, with 13 bases spanning the gap. The CDR3 extends over 16 amino acids. The germline CDR1 and CDR2 sequences are LNHDA and SQIVND (reference sequence). CDR3: CASSRGGRNSNQPQHF. CDR3 in DNA: TGTGCCAGTAGTAGGGGGGGCCGAAATAGCAATCAGCCCCAGCATTTT.